Sequencing of this T cell receptor (beta chain) was carried out in a study of human T cells and chemical hapten exposure (dated by TCRdb to the early 2020s). About the study as a whole: For sensitization, 2% DPC in acetone was applied to an approximately 2 cm by approximately 2 cm area of upper inner arm skin. Throughout the study period of around 24 weeks, patients also received therapeutic DPC doses to the scalp every week. Patch tests used Finn chambers with 0.01% DPC on the upper back, scored after 6 days by International Contact Dermatitis Research Group standards. The mostly female patient cohort included alopecia areata with under or over 50% scalp involvement, alopecia totalis and alopecia universalis. The libraries were sequenced as a pool, and the TCR yield per sample differed mostly because of small variations in library volumes within the pool. Peripheral blood TCR repertoire changes were tracked in vivo in alopecia patients during primary and secondary sensitization to the hapten diphenylcyclopropenone (DPC). Blood samples were taken from patients before sensitization (week 0) and then at 2, 6 and about 24 weeks after DPC sensitization. For TCR sequencing, blood came from 25 to 35 alopecia patients at anywhere from one to four time points (pre-sensitization, 2, 6 and 24 weeks). What the authors observed across the whole study: DPC sensitization did not change how many TCRs were above 1 in 1000 frequency, and no evidence was found of alterations in global repertoire structure. After repeated subsampling, the strength of the expansion versus patch-test correlation and the threshold at which it became significant changed. A positive correlation was found between the number of PT1 expanded TCRs and patch test score, with significance reached at thresholds 8, 16 and 32 but not 4. Compared with pre-sensitization or healthy control sets, expanded TCRs formed significantly more large CDR3 similarity clusters, which is consistent with antigen-driven responses. Alopecia, a presumed autoimmune disease, was present in all patients, so the immune response of the patients might differ from that of healthy individuals.

Receptors were amplified or captured by RACE. Sequencing relied on a NextSeq 500. During library preparation, unique molecular identifiers were attached to individual cDNA molecules so that TCRs could be counted in a quantitative, reproducible way. Both TCR alpha and TCR beta chains were sequenced from each blood RNA sample. The source study handled its data this way. A median of roughly 100,000 TCRs per sample was observed, with a range of roughly 23,224 to 750,000. The Decombinator software suite was used to annotate V, J and CDR3 in the TCR reads. To make PS versus PT1 abundance plots, every sample was subsampled to the same number of TCRs (28,000). TCRs were defined as expanded if absent before sensitization and observed at least eight times at the 2-week time point. The public reads were reanalyzed by TCRdb: fastp trimming at Q25, MiXCR alignment, in-frame beta chains only. Rows matching on CDR3 protein sequence are summarized as one entry with the most common DNA and genes. TCRdb assigned the V and J calls; the authors' analysis was not used. The sample has about 380,000 distinct CDR3 sequences on record, 4.5% to 6% of them singletons. The top ten clones comprise 2.5% to 3% of the sample.

This clonotype was counted ten times or more. The target of this receptor is not known. No quality values exist for individual bases; no much larger clone is one base distant. CDR1 DFQATT and CDR2 SNEGSKA were looked up in the germline V gene (reference sequence). Trimming at the junction amounts to 5 bases on V and 1 base on J, and the germline ends lie 9 bases apart. From its cysteine to its phenylalanine, the CDR3 spans 12 amino acids. The read is trimmed to its CDR3 DNA, 36 bases read in frame from base 1. In the paper's terms, the time point label means: pre-sensitization, week 0. The sample's treatment or condition, from its label and the paper: therapeutic diphenylcyclopropenone sensitization with weekly scalp DPC. At each patch-test visit, blood was drawn before the patch test was applied. Eligible patients were aged 18 to 70, diagnosed with alopecia, deemed suitable for DPC therapy, and excluded if pregnant. Total RNA was extracted from unfractionated whole blood that had been collected in Tempus Blood RNA tubes.

Specimen: whole blood, collected in connection with sensitization to the hapten diphenylcyclopropenone (DPC). Recombination joined TRBV20-1 with TRBJ2-7, with no D gene named confidently. This receptor was obtained from a woman aged 45-60 years with alopecia areata. Some clones in this sample may be carry-over from other donors' samples. The DNA reads TGCAGTGCTCGTGACGAGTCCTACGAGCAGTACTTC. It encodes CSARDESYEQYF.